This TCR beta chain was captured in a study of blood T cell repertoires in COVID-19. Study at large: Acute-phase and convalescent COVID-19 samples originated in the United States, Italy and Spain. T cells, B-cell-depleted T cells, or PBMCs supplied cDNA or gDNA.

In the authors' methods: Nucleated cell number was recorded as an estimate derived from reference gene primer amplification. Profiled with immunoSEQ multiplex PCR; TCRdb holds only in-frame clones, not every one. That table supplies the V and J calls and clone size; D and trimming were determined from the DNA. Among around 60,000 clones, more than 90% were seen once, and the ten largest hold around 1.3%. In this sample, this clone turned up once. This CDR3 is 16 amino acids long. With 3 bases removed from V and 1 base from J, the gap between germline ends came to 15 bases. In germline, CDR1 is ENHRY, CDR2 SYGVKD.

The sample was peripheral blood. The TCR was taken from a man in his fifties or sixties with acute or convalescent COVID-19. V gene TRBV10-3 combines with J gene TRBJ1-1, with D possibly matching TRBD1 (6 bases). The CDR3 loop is CAISDFLTTGNTEAFF. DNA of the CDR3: TGTGCCATCAGTGACTTCCTAACGACAGGGAACACTGAAGCTTTCTTT.